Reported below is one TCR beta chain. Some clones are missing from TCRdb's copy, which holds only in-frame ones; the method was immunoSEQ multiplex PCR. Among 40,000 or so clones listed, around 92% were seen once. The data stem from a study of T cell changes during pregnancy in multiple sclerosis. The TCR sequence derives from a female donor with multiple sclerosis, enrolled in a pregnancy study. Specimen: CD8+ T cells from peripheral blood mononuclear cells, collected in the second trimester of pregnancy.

The CDR3 spells CASSPHPTTGNYNEQFF. In DNA form, the CDR3 reads TGTGCCAGCAGCCCCCACCCAACGACGGGAAACTACAATGAGCAGTTCTTC. The rearrangement links TRBV7-8 to TRBJ2-1; weak D call: TRBD2 (5 bases). The length of the CDR3 is 17 residues. Germline V lookup: CDR1 SGHVS, CDR2 FQNEAQ. V lost 5 bases and J 3 bases, leaving 20 bases between the germline ends.